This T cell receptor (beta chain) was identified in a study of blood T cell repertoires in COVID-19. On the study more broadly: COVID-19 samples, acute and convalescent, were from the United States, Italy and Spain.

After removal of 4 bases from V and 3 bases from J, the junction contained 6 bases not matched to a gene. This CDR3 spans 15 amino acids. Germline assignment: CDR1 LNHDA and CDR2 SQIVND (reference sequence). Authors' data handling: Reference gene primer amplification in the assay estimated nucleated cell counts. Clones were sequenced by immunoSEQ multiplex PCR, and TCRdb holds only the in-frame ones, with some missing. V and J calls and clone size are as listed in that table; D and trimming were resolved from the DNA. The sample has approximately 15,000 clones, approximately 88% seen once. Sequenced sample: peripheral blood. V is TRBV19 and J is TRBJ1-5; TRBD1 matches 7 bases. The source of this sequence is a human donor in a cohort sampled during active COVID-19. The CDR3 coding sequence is TGTGCCAGTAGTACCCAGACAGGGCTCAATCAGCCCCAGCATTTT. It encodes CASSTQTGLNQPQHF.